Sequencing of this TCR beta chain was carried out in a study of T cell responses to AZD1222 COVID-19 vaccine. Assay used: immunoSEQ multiplex PCR; TCRdb lists only in-frame clones, some missing. The sample holds around 110,000 clones, around 90% seen once. The CDR3 runs 16 residues. Germline CDR1 reads MNHEY; CDR2 reads SMNVEV (reference sequence). V shed 4 bases, J shed 6 bases, and the junction held 10 bases outside the gene matches. The clonotype was recovered from an adult who received the AZD1222 COVID-19 vaccine. This chain connects TRBV27 to TRBJ2-2; 8 bases align to TRBD2. The sample here was peripheral blood, taken 28 days after the second AZD1222 dose. This CDR3 is CASSSHGGAYAGELFF. In DNA, the CDR3 is TGTGCCAGCAGTTCCCACGGGGGGGCTTACGCCGGGGAGCTGTTTTTT.